This is a list of T cell receptor beta chains from one sample in a study of CD8 T cells in ankylosing spondylitis. TCRdb re-called the 5' RACE reads through MiXCR, storing one row per CDR3 protein. This sample has approximately 150,000 distinct CDR3 sequences, with roughly 44% found just once. The sequencing input was synovial fluid, either unsorted or a sorted T cell fraction (not recorded which). The receptors originated from a male donor with ankylosing spondylitis. CDR3s include the opening cysteine and the closing phenylalanine or tryptophan.

CAISDHTGGPWNTEAFF,TRBJ1-1,TRBV10-3
CASSLDVGPYEQYF,TRBJ2-7,TRBV5-4
CATRTGYTQYF,TRBJ2-3,TRBV2
CASSAVDREGTSTDTQYF,TRBJ2-3,TRBV11-1
CACCSWTPPLAGVIETQYF,TRBJ2-5,TRBV12-3/TRBV12-4
CASSLRENKAYEQYF,TRBJ2-7,TRBV28
CSASPPASSYNEQFF,TRBJ2-1,TRBV20-1
CASSLSRIRGPTYEQYF,TRBJ2-7,TRBV28
CSVEDFMQNEKLFF,TRBJ1-4,TRBV29-1
CASSPPERATYEQYF,TRBJ2-7,TRBV4-2
CSASGRPSEQFF,TRBJ2-1,TRBV20-1
CASSQDGGYNSPLHF,TRBJ1-6,TRBV4-2
CASSKTLAEQETQYF,TRBJ2-5,TRBV6-1
CSAREGIRGDGTEAFF,TRBJ1-1,TRBV20-1
CASTARGTEAFF,TRBJ1-1,TRBV7-9
CSAGTLGARVIRVETQYF,TRBJ2-5,TRBV20-1
CASSEWTGASSGANVLTF,TRBJ2-6,TRBV2
CSARMGDTEAFF,TRBJ1-1,TRBV20-1
CASSPPGGTRGTGELFF,TRBJ2-2,TRBV7-9
CASSLLRSSGGNEQFF,TRBJ2-1,TRBV7-9
CASSLGGARNEQYF,TRBJ2-7,TRBV7-2
CATKRTVSPNEQFF,TRBJ2-1,TRBV12-3/TRBV12-4
CSARGTRDNEQFF,TRBJ2-1,TRBV20-1
CASSPEVGGGTNTGELFF,TRBJ2-2,TRBV7-3
CATSRFWTDNYGYTF,TRBJ1-2,TRBV15
CASSPQPGGQGSDTQYF,TRBJ2-3,TRBV6-4
CASSTQKQGLHGYTF,TRBJ1-2,TRBV19
CASSYSMGYEQYF,TRBJ2-7,TRBV6-5
CASSLSSGQGYNEQFF,TRBJ2-1,TRBV11-2